This TCR beta chain is from a study of naive and memory T cell subsets. Alpha and beta constant region primers primed reverse transcription for blood and skin samples. Four PCR rounds used nested alpha and beta constant region primers plus the SP2 primer. TCRdb re-called the 5' RACE reads through MiXCR, storing one row per CDR3 protein. Seen here are tens of thousands of distinct CDR3 sequences, under 30% observed once, and the top ten hold 1.8%. This clonotype was picked up many times. Germline V gene data show CDR1 as MNHEY and CDR2 as SMNVEV (reference sequence). The CDR3 contains 14 residues. Trimming took off 4 bases at V and 2 bases at J, with 8 bases between the two ends. Whole-blood samples were about 2.5 ml of peripheral blood from healthy adult volunteers. A UMI-containing oligonucleotide was joined by 3' ligation to the TCR cDNA template.

The chain carries TRBV27 and TRBJ2-2; unclear D gene. This TCR was recovered from a female donor in good health. CDR3 protein: CASSWMRNTGELFF. The CDR3 nucleotides read TGTGCCAGCAGTTGGATGCGAAACACCGGGGAGCTGTTTTTT.